Listed below are T cell receptor beta chains from one sample, sequenced in a study of cytomegalovirus exposure and HLA in healthy donors. Here immunoSEQ multiplex PCR was the method, and the copy in TCRdb shows in-frame clones only, minus some. This sample has 120,000 or so clones; roughly 77% occur once, and the top ten carry around 1.9%. Sequenced: PBMCs. Source of these receptors: a man aged 35-49 years in good health and CMV-seronegative. Each CDR3 is given with its conserved first and last residue. The order of the fields is V gene, clone size, D gene, J gene, CDR3 protein, CDR3 DNA. D genes are given only for firm matches. The size of a clone is reported for some rows only, either as once, few or many, or as a class for expanded clones.

TRBV5-1	once	TRBD1	TRBJ2-5	CASSLGQGLETQYF	TGCGCCAGCAGCTTGGGACAGGGATTAGAGACCCAGTACTTC
TRBV5-1	NA	TRBD2	TRBJ2-1	CASSSPGTSGSYNEQFF	TGCGCCAGCAGCTCGCCCGGGACTAGCGGTTCCTACAATGAGCAGTTCTTC
TRBV6-1	NA	NA	TRBJ2-4	CASSALGWAKNIQYF	TGTGCCAGCAGCGCTCTAGGTTGGGCCAAAAACATTCAGTACTTC
TRBV7-2	NA	NA	TRBJ2-2	CASSLGSGGELFF	TGTGCCAGCAGCCTCGGGAGCGGCGGGGAGCTGTTTTTT
TRBV28	NA	TRBD1	TRBJ1-1	CASSSPTGIDTEAFF	TGTGCCAGCAGTAGCCCGACAGGGATCGACACTGAAGCTTTCTTT
TRBV27	NA	NA	TRBJ1-1	CASRPHGSTEAFF	TGTGCCAGCCGGCCCCATGGGAGCACTGAAGCTTTCTTT
TRBV7-9	few	NA	TRBJ2-3	CASRWGEITDTQYF	TGTGCCAGCAGATGGGGAGAGATCACAGATACGCAGTATTTT
TRBV6-1	NA	NA	TRBJ2-7	CASSEYGGGVTYEQYF	TGTGCCAGCAGTGAATACGGCGGAGGGGTCACCTACGAGCAGTACTTC
TRBV7-9	NA	TRBD1	TRBJ2-1	CASTPTGQGWNEQFF	TGTGCCAGCACCCCAACGGGACAGGGTTGGAATGAGCAGTTCTTC
TRBV20-1	NA	NA	TRBJ1-4	CSARTVAKLFF	TGCAGTGCTAGAACGGTTGCAAAACTGTTTTTT
TRBV5-6	NA	NA	TRBJ2-1	CASSFRRSEQFF	TGTGCCAGCAGCTTTCGACGGAGTGAGCAGTTCTTC
TRBV11-3	NA	TRBD1	TRBJ1-3	CASSSGTGRSLSGNTIYF	TGTGCCAGCAGCTCCGGGACAGGGAGGTCCCTCTCTGGAAACACCATATATTTT
TRBV5-5	NA	NA	TRBJ2-7	CASSYPGFSKQYF	TGTGCCAGCAGCTATCCGGGATTTAGCAAGCAGTACTTC
TRBV5-8	NA	NA	TRBJ2-5	CASSFLGQLVSQYF	TGTGCCAGCAGCTTCCTCGGACAGCTAGTCTCCCAGTACTTC
TRBV4-3	NA	TRBD1	TRBJ1-4	CASSQGDRHEKLFF	TGCGCCAGCAGCCAAGGGGACAGGCATGAAAAACTGTTTTTT
TRBV27	NA	NA	TRBJ1-6	CASSLWGPNSPLHF	TGTGCCAGCAGTTTATGGGGCCCCAATTCACCCCTCCACTTT
TRBV4-2	NA	TRBD1	TRBJ1-5	CASSQDRINQLQHF	TGTGCCAGCAGCCAGGACAGGATCAATCAGCTCCAGCATTTT
TRBV10-3	NA	TRBD1	TRBJ2-7	CAIRPGTGPYEQYF	TGTGCCATTAGACCCGGGACAGGTCCCTACGAGCAGTACTTC
TRBV28	NA	TRBD1	TRBJ2-6	CASSTWAGQGARGANVLTF	TGTGCCAGCAGTACCTGGGCGGGACAGGGGGCGCGGGGGGCCAACGTCCTGACTTTC
TRBV11-3	NA	NA	TRBJ2-2	CASSLRGAANTGELFF	TGTGCCAGCAGCTTACGGGGGGCCGCGAACACCGGGGAGCTGTTTTTT
TRBV4-3	NA	NA	TRBJ2-2	CASSQEPVNTGELFF	TGCGCCAGCAGCCAAGAGCCAGTCAACACCGGGGAGCTGTTTTTT
TRBV11-2	NA	TRBD2	TRBJ2-7	CASSLPGGLAGDYF	TGTGCCAGCAGCTTACCGGGTGGACTAGCTGGCGACTACTTC
TRBV30	NA	NA	TRBJ2-2	CAWRQLSDTGELFF	TGTGCCTGGAGGCAGTTAAGCGACACCGGGGAGCTGTTTTTT
TRBV9	once	NA	TRBJ2-7	CASSLDSNEQYF	TGTGCCAGCAGCTTGGACAGCAACGAGCAGTACTTC
TRBV30	NA	NA	TRBJ2-1	CAWSYGLSYNEQFF	TGTGCCTGGAGTTACGGTCTCTCCTACAATGAGCAGTTCTTC
TRBV7-2	NA	NA	TRBJ1-1	CASSPTVNTEAFF	TGTGCCAGCAGTCCGACTGTGAACACTGAAGCTTTCTTT
TRBV19	NA	NA	TRBJ1-5	CASSIDPPGSVKPQHF	TGTGCCAGTAGTATAGACCCGCCAGGGTCGGTAAAGCCCCAGCATTTT
TRBV4-2	NA	TRBD2	TRBJ2-5	CASSQARGGYEETQYF	TGTGCCAGCAGCCAAGCGCGGGGGGGTTACGAAGAGACCCAGTACTTC
TRBV5-1	once	TRBD1	TRBJ1-4	CASSGGTGVNEKLFF	TGCGCCAGCAGCGGCGGGACAGGGGTTAATGAAAAACTGTTTTTT
TRBV4-3	NA	TRBD1	TRBJ2-3	CASSQEQGPDTQYF	TGCGCCAGCAGCCAGGAACAGGGGCCAGATACGCAGTATTTT
TRBV5-6	NA	TRBD1	TRBJ1-4	CASSARTGTYEKLFF	TGTGCCAGCAGCGCCAGGACAGGAACTTATGAAAAACTGTTTTTT
TRBV29-1	once	NA	TRBJ1-2	CSARDINTGYTF	TGCAGCGCCCGGGACATTAATACAGGCTACACCTTC
TRBV4-2	NA	NA	TRBJ2-2	CANSQGLVTHTGELFF	TGTGCCAACAGCCAAGGGTTAGTAACGCACACCGGGGAGCTGTTTTTT
TRBV5-1	NA	TRBD1	TRBJ2-7	CASSFGAGTGSYEQYF	TGCGCCAGCAGCTTCGGGGCCGGGACAGGGTCCTACGAGCAGTACTTC
TRBV12-2	NA	NA	TRBJ2-7	CASRLTDSPGEQYF	TGTGCAAGTCGCTTAACGGACAGCCCTGGCGAGCAGTACTTC
TRBV7-2	NA	NA	TRBJ2-5	CASSLAGGPETQYF	TGTGCCAGCAGCTTAGCGGGGGGGCCGGAAACCCAGTACTTC
TRBV6-5	NA	NA	TRBJ1-6	CASSYSRGSYNSPLHF	TGTGCCAGCAGTTACTCACGGGGGTCCTATAATTCACCCCTCCACTTT
TRBV5-6	NA	TRBD1	TRBJ2-7	CASSSATGTGIYEQYF	TGTGCCAGCAGCTCAGCGACCGGGACAGGTATTTACGAGCAGTACTTC
TRBV6-1	NA	TRBD1	TRBJ1-1	CASSEWTGGNTEAFF	TGTGCCAGCAGTGAATGGACAGGGGGGAACACTGAAGCTTTCTTT
TRBV19	NA	NA	TRBJ1-4	CASSLARSNEKLFF	TGTGCCAGTAGTCTGGCCAGATCTAATGAAAAACTGTTTTTT
TRBV11-2	NA	TRBD1	TRBJ2-7	CASSSQGASYEQYF	TGTGCCAGCAGCTCCCAGGGGGCGTCCTACGAGCAGTACTTC
TRBV19	NA	NA	TRBJ1-5	CASRQPGALNQPQHF	TGTGCCAGTAGACAACCGGGAGCTCTGAATCAGCCCCAGCATTTT
TRBV27	NA	NA	TRBJ2-7	CASSLSPSLRVEQYF	TGTGCCAGCAGTTTGTCCCCGTCCCTTCGGGTCGAGCAGTACTTC
TRBV18	NA	NA	TRBJ2-2	CASSPWTGNTGELFF	TGTGCCAGCTCCCCTTGGACGGGAAACACCGGGGAGCTGTTTTTT
TRBV7-9	NA	TRBD2	TRBJ2-5	CASSKELGLAQETQYF	TGTGCCAGCAGCAAAGAACTAGGACTAGCGCAAGAGACCCAGTACTTC
TRBV7-9	NA	TRBD1	TRBJ2-5	CASSLLADRMERYF	TGTGCCAGCAGCTTATTGGCGGACAGGATGGAGCGGTACTTC
TRBV5-8	NA	NA	TRBJ1-1	CASSGQKNTEAFF	TGTGCCAGCAGCGGACAAAAAAACACTGAAGCTTTCTTT
TRBV9	NA	TRBD2	TRBJ2-1	CASSDPSGEYNEQFF	TGTGCCAGCAGCGACCCTAGCGGAGAGTACAATGAGCAGTTCTTC
TRBV27	NA	TRBD1	TRBJ2-7	CASSLSRGPLQYF	TGTGCCAGCAGTTTATCGAGGGGGCCCCTGCAGTACTTC
TRBV28	NA	TRBD1	TRBJ2-3	CASSLDRVLDTQYF	TGTGCCAGCAGCCTGGACAGGGTTCTCGATACGCAGTATTTT
TRBV28	NA	NA	TRBJ1-2	CASIKLGRIGYTF	TGTGCCAGCATAAAACTGGGGAGAATTGGCTACACCTTC
TRBV5-4	NA	TRBD1	TRBJ2-7	CASSGPGTGLYEQYF	TGTGCCAGCAGCGGACCGGGGACAGGGCTCTACGAGCAGTACTTC
TRBV19	NA	TRBD1	TRBJ1-1	CASRETGTGVARAFF	TGTGCCAGTAGGGAGACCGGGACAGGGGTGGCGAGAGCTTTCTTT
TRBV9	NA	NA	TRBJ2-3	CASSVRGTDTQYF	TGTGCCAGCAGCGTAAGGGGAACAGATACGCAGTATTTT
TRBV6-4	few	TRBD1	TRBJ2-3	CASSDSIPGQGTDTQYF	TGTGCCAGCAGTGACTCGATTCCGGGACAGGGAACAGATACGCAGTATTTT
TRBV7-2	NA	TRBD1	TRBJ2-3	CASSSPGGADTQYF	TGTGCCAGCAGCTCACCAGGGGGCGCAGATACGCAGTATTTT
TRBV7-2	NA	TRBD1	TRBJ1-3	CASSSRQGSGNTIYF	TGTGCCAGCAGCTCTCGACAGGGCAGCGGAAACACCATATATTTT
TRBV4-2	NA	NA	TRBJ2-1	CASSQEGTAGTNEQFF	TGTGCCAGCAGCCAAGAGGGGACCGCGGGGACCAATGAGCAGTTCTTC
TRBV7-3	NA	NA	TRBJ2-2	CASSLRETTGELFF	TGTGCCAGCAGCTTAAGGGAGACTACCGGGGAGCTGTTTTTT
TRBV7-2	NA	TRBD1	TRBJ2-2	CASSSRQGAGTGELFF	TGTGCCAGCAGCTCCCGACAGGGGGCGGGCACCGGGGAGCTGTTTTTT